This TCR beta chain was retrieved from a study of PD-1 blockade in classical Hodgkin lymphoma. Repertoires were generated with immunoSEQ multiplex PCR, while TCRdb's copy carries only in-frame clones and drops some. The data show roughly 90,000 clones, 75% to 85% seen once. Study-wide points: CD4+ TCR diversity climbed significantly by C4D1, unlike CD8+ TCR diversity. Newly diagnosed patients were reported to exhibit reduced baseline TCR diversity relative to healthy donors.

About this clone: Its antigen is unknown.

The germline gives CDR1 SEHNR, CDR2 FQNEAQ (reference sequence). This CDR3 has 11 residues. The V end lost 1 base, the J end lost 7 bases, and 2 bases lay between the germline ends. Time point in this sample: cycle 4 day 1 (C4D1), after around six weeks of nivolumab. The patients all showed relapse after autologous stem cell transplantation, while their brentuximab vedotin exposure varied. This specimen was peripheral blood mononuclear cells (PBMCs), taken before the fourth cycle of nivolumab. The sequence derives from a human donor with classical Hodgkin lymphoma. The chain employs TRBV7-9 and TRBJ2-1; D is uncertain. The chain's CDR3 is CASSLVNEQFF. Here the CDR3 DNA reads TGTGCCAGCAGCTTAGTAAATGAGCAGTTCTTC.